A single sample is the source of the 7 T cell receptor beta chains below, sequenced in a study of blood T cell repertoires in COVID-19. The table came from immunoSEQ multiplex PCR; TCRdb's copy has only in-frame clones and leaves some out. The sample lists 120,000 to 150,000 clones, over 80% occurring once. Sample: peripheral blood. The receptors derive from a man aged 50 to 60 who had recovered from COVID-19.

The genes are TRBV4-3 and TRBJ2-7, with D perhaps TRBD1 (5 bases). This CDR3 spans 15 amino acids. Trimming stripped 2 bases from V and 3 bases from J, with 14 bases between. Germline V gives CDR1 LGHNA, CDR2 YSLEER. The CDR3 sequence: CASSQSVQGGYEQYF. CDR3 sequence (DNA): TGCGCCAGCAGCCAAAGCGTGCAGGGTGGCTACGAGCAGTACTTC.

The gene calls are TRBV4-3 and TRBJ1-4, with D hard to call. Germline V gives CDR1 LGHNA, CDR2 YSLEER. V shed 1 base and J shed 8 bases, with 14 bases lying between them. The CDR3 has 15 amino acids. The CDR3 loop reads CASSQGRVKREKLFF. The CDR3 DNA reads TGCGCCAGCAGCCAAGGGCGGGTCAAAAGAGAAAAACTGTTTTTT.

The chain links TRBV11-2 to TRBJ1-2; TRBD1 matches 10 bases. The germline CDR1 and CDR2 sequences are SGHAT and FQNNGV. Germline trimming cut 1 base from V and 7 bases from J; bases unmatched to any gene: 3. The CDR3 length is 14 residues. The CDR3 sequence: CASSLGQGAGGYTF. DNA for the CDR3: TGTGCCAGCAGCTTAGGACAGGGGGCGGGTGGCTACACCTTC.

The rearrangement uses TRBV18 and TRBJ1-5; D gene ambiguous. CDR1 and CDR2 from the germline V gene are KGHSH and LQKENI. V lost 1 base to trimming and J lost 5 bases, with 12 bases between them. There are 15 residues in the CDR3. CDR3 DNA sequence: TGTGCCAGCTCACCACTGAGGGCGGTTGATCAGCCCCAGCATTTT. Translated, it gives CASSPLRAVDQPQHF.

This chain joins TRBV19 and TRBJ2-1, with 12 nucleotides matching TRBD2. Germline V gives CDR1 LNHDA, CDR2 SQIVND (reference sequence). This CDR3 has 16 amino acids. V was clipped by 3 bases and J by 9 bases; unmatched bases: 9. CDR3 DNA: TGTGCCAGTAGTATGGTTCTAGCGGGGGGGCTTGGTGAGCAGTTCTTC. Its protein is CASSMVLAGGLGEQFF.

This chain links TRBV27 with TRBJ1-1; no firm D call. The germline gives CDR1 MNHEY, CDR2 SMNVEV (reference sequence). CDR3 length: 13 amino acids. The ends were cut back, 1 base at V and 7 bases at J, with 10 bases in the middle. This CDR3 is CASSLYLKSEAFF. The CDR3 DNA reads TGTGCCAGCAGTTTATACCTGAAGAGTGAAGCTTTCTTT.

This chain joins TRBV10-2 and TRBJ1-6; D unclear. CDR1 and CDR2 (germline): WSHSY, SAAADI. CDR3 length: 14 amino acids. With 3 bases removed from V and 8 bases from J, the gap between germline ends came to 11 bases. CDR3 nucleotide sequence: TGCGCCAGCAGTGATGCAGGAGGCGATTCACCCCTCCACTTT. Its translation is CASSDAGGDSPLHF.